The next 25 T cell receptor beta chains were all read from a single sample in a study of T cell changes during pregnancy in multiple sclerosis. Profiling relied on immunoSEQ multiplex PCR, and the TCRdb table lists in-frame clones only, not all of them. The sample includes around 35,000 clones, about nine tenths seen only once; the top ten take approximately 12%. Material: CD8+ T cells from peripheral blood mononuclear cells, obtained in the first trimester of pregnancy. The receptors were sampled from a female donor with multiple sclerosis, enrolled in a pregnancy study.

To note about this clone: Within the sample, other DNA sequences also encode this same CDR3. The CDR3 DNA sequence: TGTGCCAGCAGTTTGGGACAGGGAGCCTACGAGCAGTACTTC. Translated: CASSLGQGAYEQYF. The J gene is TRBJ2-7, the V gene TRBV27; 9 bases agree with TRBD1. CDR1 is MNHEY and CDR2 is SMNVEV in the germline V gene (reference sequence). The junction had 2 bases not matched to a gene; V was cut back by 3 bases and J by 2 bases. The CDR3 totals 14 residues.

This chain uses TRBV27 with TRBJ2-7; 8 positions match TRBD1. The CDR3 runs 14 residues. Germline-derived CDR1 and CDR2 are MNHEY and SMNVEV (reference sequence). With V trimmed by 2 bases and J by 2 bases, 2 bases remained unmatched. The CDR3 bases are TGTGCCAGCAGTTTAACGGGACAGGCCTACGAGCAGTACTTC. The encoded protein is CASSLTGQAYEQYF.

The rearrangement links TRBV6-6 to TRBJ1-1; 7 nucleotides align to TRBD1. CDR1 is MNHNY and CDR2 is SVGAGI in the germline V gene (reference sequence). V lost 0 bases to trimming and J lost 5 bases; unmatched junction nucleotides: 0. The CDR3 contains 13 residues. CDR3 nucleotide sequence: TGTGCCAGCAGTTACTCCAGGGGGACTGAAGCTTTCTTT. It yields the protein CASSYSRGTEAFF.

The genes are TRBV7-9 and TRBJ1-1; D unresolved. CDR1 is SEHNR and CDR2 is FQNEAQ in the germline V gene (reference sequence). The V and J ends lost 1 base and 0 bases respectively, with 9 bases between them. This CDR3 region has 15 residues. CDR3 sequence: CASSLVPVLNTEAFF. CDR3 sequence (DNA): TGTGCCAGCAGCTTAGTTCCCGTTCTGAACACTGAAGCTTTCTTT.

The chain links TRBV28 to TRBJ2-2; 16 nucleotides align to TRBD2. CDR1 MDHEN and CDR2 SYDVKM come from the germline V gene. This CDR3 is built from 20 residues. V lost 1 base, J lost 4 bases, and 9 bases stayed unmatched. This CDR3 is CASSLLVGLAGGPATGELFF. CDR3 in DNA: TGTGCCAGCAGTTTATTGGTGGGACTAGCGGGAGGGCCGGCCACCGGGGAGCTGTTTTTT.

In this sample, this clone is large. The chain carries TRBV7-8 and TRBJ2-7; possible D gene TRBD2, 5 bases. CDR3 length: 16 residues. Germline V gives CDR1 SGHVS, CDR2 FQNEAQ. V lost 1 base and J 0 bases, leaving 13 bases between the germline ends. Written as DNA, the CDR3 is TGTGCCAGCAGCTTAGTTTCCGGGAAAAGCTCCTACGAGCAGTACTTC. Amino acids: CASSLVSGKSSYEQYF.

V and J are TRBV2 and TRBJ1-6; possible D gene TRBD1, 6 bases. Between the trimmed V and J ends, which lost 3 bases and 4 bases, there was a span of 10 bases. This CDR3 spans 15 amino acids. Germline V CDR1 and CDR2: SNHLY, FYNNEI. DNA of the CDR3: TGTGCCAGCAGTGAGGGGGCTGGGTATAATTCACCCCTCCACTTT. Translated: CASSEGAGYNSPLHF.

V usage is TRBV5-1 and J usage is TRBJ1-5; D may be TRBD1 (6 bases). Deletions cut 0 bases from V and 5 bases from J, with 12 bases between. The germline CDR1 and CDR2 sequences are SGHRS and YFSETQ. The CDR3 totals 15 residues. The chain's CDR3 is CASSLDGGAYQPQHF. DNA for the CDR3: TGCGCCAGCAGCTTGGATGGGGGCGCGTATCAGCCCCAGCATTTT. Full variable domain (remainder filled in from reference TRBV5-1 and TRBJ1-5): KAGVTQTPRYLIKTRGQQVTLSCSPISGHRSVSWYQQTPGQGLQFLFEYFSETQRNKGNFPGRFSGRQFSNSRSEMNVSTLELGDSALYLCASSLDGGAYQPQHFGDGTRLSIL.

The gene calls are TRBV11-2 and TRBJ2-7; 12 nucleotides match TRBD2. Trimming at V came to 5 bases and at J to 0 bases, leaving 8 bases not matched to a gene. This CDR3 has 17 amino acids. CDR1 is SGHAT, CDR2 FQNNGV, per germline. The CDR3 coding sequence is TGTGCCAGCAGCGGGGGGACTAGCGGGCGGAGCTCCTACGAGCAGTACTTC. Encoded protein: CASSGGTSGRSSYEQYF.

The CDR3 nucleotides are TGTGCCAGCAGCTCCGGGTTGGGCACAGATACGCAGTATTTT. Translation gives CASSSGLGTDTQYF. V and J are TRBV5-6 and TRBJ2-3; no firm D call. Trimming removed 3 bases from V and 1 base from J, with 9 bases in between. The CDR3 has 14 amino acids. Germline-derived CDR1 and CDR2 are SGHDT and YYEEEE. Full variable domain (outside the CDR3, taken from reference TRBV5-6 and TRBJ2-3): DAGVTQSPTHLIKTRGQQVTLRCSPKSGHDTVSWYQQALGQGPQFIFQYYEEEERQRGNFPDRFSGHQFPNYSSELNVNALLLGDSALYLCASSSGLGTDTQYFGPGTRLTVL.

CDR3 loop: CASSESWGQGASDTQYF. CDR3 sequence (DNA): TGTGCCAGCAGCGAGAGCTGGGGACAGGGCGCCTCAGATACGCAGTATTTT. The chain couples TRBV13 to TRBJ2-3, with 9 bases fitting TRBD1. The J segment lost 4 bases and the V segment lost 5 bases, leaving 13 bases of the junction unmatched. The CDR3 has 17 residues. Germline V gene lookup returns CDR1 PRHDT and CDR2 FYEKMQ (reference sequence).

The chain joins TRBV10-3 to TRBJ2-2; TRBD2 matches 11 bases. This CDR3 is built from 17 residues. With V trimmed by 6 bases and J by 6 bases, 12 bases remained unmatched. Germline V gene sequence: CDR1 ENHRY, CDR2 SYGVKD. The CDR3 loop is CAISLRVGLAGSGELFF. The DNA of the CDR3 is TGTGCCATCAGCCTGAGGGTCGGACTAGCGGGTTCCGGGGAGCTGTTTTTT.

The CDR3 sequence is CASSTLLWADQQPQHF. Written as DNA, the CDR3 is TGTGCCAGCAGCACCCTCCTCTGGGCAGACCAACAGCCCCAGCATTTT. This chain uses TRBV27 with TRBJ1-5; the D is unclear. Germline values: CDR1 MNHEY, CDR2 SMNVEV (reference sequence). The CDR3 extends over 16 amino acids. Between the trimmed V and J ends, which lost 6 bases and 7 bases, there was a span of 22 bases.

The chain has TRBV6-1 and TRBJ2-7; D call uncertain. Trimming left V 3 bases short and J 10 bases short, with 10 bases between. The CDR3 has 11 residues. The germline V gene has CDR1 MNHNS and CDR2 SASEGT. The CDR3 sequence is CASSDIRVQYF. The CDR3, as DNA: TGTGCCAGCAGTGATATCCGGGTCCAGTACTTC.

The rearrangement uses TRBV25-1 and TRBJ2-1, with a tentative D call TRBD1 (5 bases). Germline V CDR1 and CDR2: MGHDK, SYGVNS. V lost 5 bases and J lost 1, with 6 bases in between. This CDR3 contains 13 residues. Written as DNA, the CDR3 is TGTGCCAGCAGTACAGGATCCTACAATGAGCAGTTCTTC. It specifies CASSTGSYNEQFF.

This clone was recorded once. The same CDR3 can be traced to other DNA sequences in this sample. The chain is built from TRBV29-1 and TRBJ2-7; TRBD1 is a possible D gene (6 bases). V gave up 4 bases and J gave up 0 bases, with 16 bases separating them. The CDR3 consists of 15 residues. The V gene's germline CDR1 is SQVTM and CDR2 ANQGSEA. CDR3 protein: CSVGGLGHSSYEQYF. The CDR3 bases are TGCAGCGTTGGGGGTCTGGGACATTCCTCCTACGAGCAGTACTTC.

V gene TRBV28 combines with J gene TRBJ2-7; 7 nucleotides align to TRBD1. The CDR3 extends over 15 amino acids. The germline gives CDR1 MDHEN, CDR2 SYDVKM. After removal of 6 bases from V and 0 bases from J, the junction contained 8 bases not matched to a gene. The CDR3 DNA sequence: TGTGCCAGCAGCCCACGGACAGGATACTCCTACGAGCAGTACTTC. Encoded protein: CASSPRTGYSYEQYF.

This clone was counted ten times or more. CDR3 protein: CASSPGAGGNYEQYF. CDR3 nucleotide sequence: TGTGCCAGCAGTCCCGGGGCAGGGGGTAACTACGAGCAGTACTTC. This chain links TRBV27 with TRBJ2-7; 7 bases are a match to TRBD1. From germline, CDR1 is MNHEY and CDR2 SMNVEV (reference sequence). After removal of 5 bases from V and 3 bases from J, the junction contained 10 bases not matched to a gene. This CDR3 contains 15 residues.

This clone has more than one count but fewer than ten. V gene TRBV6-6 combines with J gene TRBJ2-7, with TRBD2 identical over 8 bases. The CDR3 contains 15 residues. CDR1 is MNHNY and CDR2 is SVGAGI in the germline V gene (reference sequence). V was clipped by 2 bases and J by 1 base; unmatched bases: 4. The CDR3 DNA is TGTGCCAGCAGTTACGACGCGGGAGGATCCTACGAGCAGTACTTC. Translated: CASSYDAGGSYEQYF.

The chain has TRBV27 and TRBJ2-1; 16 nucleotides match TRBD2. V gave up 8 bases and J gave up 3 bases; unmatched junction bases: 7. The CDR3 is 17 residues long. Looked up from germline, CDR1 is MNHEY and CDR2 is SMNVEV (reference sequence). The CDR3 sequence: CASWGLAGGPGYNEQFF. CDR3 nucleotide sequence: TGTGCCAGCTGGGGACTAGCGGGAGGGCCGGGCTACAATGAGCAGTTCTTC.

The chain employs TRBV5-6 and TRBJ2-3; 7 bases match TRBD1. The germline V gene encodes CDR1 SGHDT and CDR2 YYEEEE. The trim removed 9 bases at V and 1 base at J, leaving 2 bases unmatched. The CDR3 loop spans 12 amino acids. The CDR3 region has the DNA TGTGCCACCCAGGGGGGCACAGATACGCAGTATTTT. Translating gives CATQGGTDTQYF. Drawing the rest from reference TRBV5-6 and TRBJ2-3, the complete variable domain is DAGVTQSPTHLIKTRGQQVTLRCSPKSGHDTVSWYQQALGQGPQFIFQYYEEEERQRGNFPDRFSGHQFPNYSSELNVNALLLGDSALYLCATQGGTDTQYFGPGTRLTVL.

The rearrangement uses TRBV27 and TRBJ1-1; tentatively, D is TRBD1 (6 bases). The ends were cut back, 5 bases at V and 4 bases at J, with 14 bases in the middle. Per the germline V gene, CDR1 is MNHEY and CDR2 is SMNVEV (reference sequence). The CDR3 contains 14 residues. CDR3 nucleotide sequence: TGTGCCAGCAGTCCGGGACATTTTCCCACTGAAGCTTTCTTT. Encoded protein: CASSPGHFPTEAFF.

The V and J genes are TRBV27 and TRBJ1-2; TRBD1 matches 8 bases. CDR3 length: 16 amino acids. V trimming: 4 bases; J trimming: 3 bases; junction bases outside the gene matches: 10. Germline V gene lookup returns CDR1 MNHEY and CDR2 SMNVEV (reference sequence). The CDR3 nucleotides are TGTGCCAGCAGTTCTCGGACAGGGTGGTACGACTATGGCTACACCTTC. Protein: CASSSRTGWYDYGYTF.

This clone was counted once. This CDR3 is also generated by other DNA sequences in the sample. This chain joins TRBV27 and TRBJ2-7, with TRBD2 identical over 10 bases. J lost 2 bases, V lost 5 bases, and 3 bases had no gene match. The germline CDR1 and CDR2 sequences are MNHEY and SMNVEV (reference sequence). The CDR3 is 14 amino acids. CDR3 amino acids: CASSTGTSAYEQYF. In nucleotides, the CDR3 is TGTGCCAGCAGTACTGGGACTAGCGCCTACGAGCAGTACTTC.

The chain employs TRBV4-1 and TRBJ2-1; D not certain. The CDR3 extends over 13 amino acids. Per germline, CDR1 MGHRA and CDR2 YSYEKL. Trimming pared 4 bases from V and 3 bases from J, leaving 7 bases between. In DNA, the CDR3 is TGCGCCAGCAGCCCAAGCGTCTACAATGAGCAGTTCTTC. It translates to CASSPSVYNEQFF.